This T cell receptor (beta chain) was sequenced for a study of blood T cell repertoires in COVID-19. Study-level information: Spain, Italy and the United States supplied samples that represented acute and convalescent COVID-19. PBMCs, B-cell-depleted T cells, or T cells were the source of the cDNA or gDNA that made up the material.

J was trimmed by 3 bases and V by 6 bases; bases with no gene match: 5. The CDR3 totals 15 residues. The V gene's germline CDR1 is MNHEY and CDR2 SVGAGI. In the original workflow: Nucleated cell counts were estimated from reference gene primer amplification. The data were produced by immunoSEQ multiplex PCR, yet TCRdb's version contains in-frame clones alone and is incomplete. The V and J calls and clone size were taken over from that table, and D and trimming were inferred from the DNA. The sample carries some 90,000 clones, roughly 90% recorded once. The sequenced sample was peripheral blood. The chain uses TRBV6-5 and TRBJ2-2; 9 nucleotides agree with TRBD2. This TCR came from a woman older than 75 with active or convalescent COVID-19. The DNA of the CDR3 is TGTGCCAGCAGGGCCGGGACTAGCTACACCGGGGAGCTGTTTTTT. It codes for CASRAGTSYTGELFF.